The TCR beta chain described here comes from a study of blood T cell repertoires in COVID-19. Whole-study context: Samples of COVID-19 (acute and convalescent) were obtained from the United States, Italy and Spain.

Measured with immunoSEQ multiplex PCR; TCRdb has only the in-frame clones, and not every one. The data hold about 270,000 clones, with around 86% observed a single time. The length of the CDR3 is 14 residues. The germline V gene encodes CDR1 MNHEY and CDR2 SVGAGI. The V gene end was trimmed by 2 bases and the J gene end by 2 bases; junction bases not matched to a gene: 2. Material: PBMCs or T cells enriched from blood (not recorded which). The TCR was taken from a woman between 18 and 30 years old who had recovered from COVID-19. The chain carries TRBV6-5 and TRBJ2-5, with 7 nucleotides matching TRBD2. CDR3 in DNA: TGTGCCAGCAGTTACGGCGGGGGACAAGAGACCCAGTACTTC. It yields the protein CASSYGGGQETQYF.